This is a list of T cell receptor beta chains from one sample in a study of blood T cell repertoires in COVID-19. Clones were read by immunoSEQ multiplex PCR, and TCRdb kept only the in-frame ones, dropping some. The profile covers some 220,000 clones, with around 90% appearing a single time and 0.83% taken by the ten largest. The source material was peripheral blood. All receptors derive from a man in his thirties or forties with COVID-19, enrolled during active disease. CDR3s include the opening cysteine and the closing phenylalanine or tryptophan. A D gene is named only where the DNA matches it firmly. Clone size, where shown, is once, few, many, or a class for clones that have expanded.

>TRBJ2-7|.|TRBV7-3|TRBD1
CASSSSPPGQGYEQYF
TGTGCCAGCAGCTCTTCCCCTCCGGGACAGGGGTACGAGCAGTACTTC
>TRBJ2-1|.|TRBV9|TRBD2
CASSVVSSGGELTYNEQFF
TGTGCCAGCAGCGTAGTTTCCAGCGGGGGGGAATTAACATACAATGAGCAGTTCTTC
>TRBJ2-5|.|TRBV2|TRBD1
CAIRQGARETQYF
TGTGCCATACGACAGGGGGCTCGAGAGACCCAGTACTTC
>TRBJ1-1|.|TRBV9|TRBD1
CASSATGGAEAFF
TGTGCCAGCAGCGCAACAGGGGGAGCTGAAGCTTTCTTT
>TRBJ1-5|.|TRBV6-6|.
CASSYRQGGQPQHF
TGTGCCAGCAGTTACCGGCAGGGAGGTCAGCCCCAGCATTTT
>TRBJ2-5|.|TRBV19|.
CASSADGLQGTQYF
TGTGCCAGTAGTGCGGACGGTCTTCAGGGGACCCAGTACTTC
>TRBJ1-3|.|TRBV18|.
CASSPNTGGNTIYF
TGTGCCAGCTCACCAAACACGGGTGGAAACACCATATATTTT
>TRBJ1-1|.|TRBV11-2|.
CASSIQGESTEAFF
TGTGCCAGCAGCATACAGGGCGAGAGCACTGAAGCTTTCTTT
>TRBJ1-2|.|TRBV6-5|.
CAIDNSLAYGYTF
TGTGCCATAGACAACTCCCTAGCCTATGGCTACACCTTC
>TRBJ1-1|few|TRBV18|.
CASSPGQGSTDTEAFF
TGTGCCAGCTCACCTGGTCAGGGTAGTACTGACACTGAAGCTTTCTTT
>TRBJ2-7|.|TRBV27|.
CASSLKWGPYEQYF
TGTGCCAGCAGTTTAAAATGGGGGCCCTACGAGCAGTACTTC
>TRBJ1-1|.|TRBV3-1/TRBV3-2|.
CASSQAPPLSMNTEAFF
TGTGCCAGCAGCCAAGCCCCCCCCCTAAGTATGAACACTGAAGCTTTCTTT
>TRBJ2-7|.|TRBV7-2|.
CASSLWGSGDEQYF
TGTGCCAGCAGCTTATGGGGGTCGGGGGACGAGCAGTACTTC
>TRBJ1-1|.|TRBV5-5|.
CASSPPGGGLTEAFF
TGTGCCAGCAGTCCACCCGGGGGGGGGCTCACTGAAGCTTTCTTT
>TRBJ1-1|.|TRBV30|.
CAWGHTTEAFF
TGTGCCTGGGGACACACCACTGAAGCTTTCTTT
>TRBJ1-5|few|TRBV4-2|.
CASSQDQAGHQPQHF
TGTGCCAGCAGCCAAGATCAGGCGGGACATCAGCCCCAGCATTTT
>TRBJ2-1|.|TRBV7-3|TRBD2
CASSLKAGGPHEQFF
TGTGCCAGCAGCTTAAAAGCGGGGGGGCCGCATGAGCAGTTCTTC
>TRBJ2-7|once|TRBV5-1|.
CASSLVGSSYEQYF
TGCGCCAGCAGCTTGGTCGGGAGCTCCTACGAGCAGTACTTC
>TRBJ1-2|.|TRBV6-5|.
CASSYLAAGDYGYTF
TGTGCCAGCAGTTACTTGGCGGCAGGGGACTATGGCTACACCTTC
>TRBJ2-3|.|TRBV28|.
CASRGAGDTDTQYF
TGTGCCAGCAGGGGGGCAGGCGACACAGATACGCAGTATTTT
>TRBJ1-6|.|TRBV14|TRBD1
CASSRGQGYNSPLHF
TGTGCCAGCAGCCGAGGACAGGGCTATAATTCACCCCTCCACTTT
>TRBJ2-5|.|TRBV10-1|TRBD2
CASSESRLAGIGETQYF
TGCGCCAGCAGTGAGTCTCGTCTAGCGGGGATCGGTGAGACCCAGTACTTC
>TRBJ1-2|.|TRBV30|.
CAWSQAVGYTF
TGTGCCTGGAGCCAAGCGGTAGGCTACACCTTC
>TRBJ1-2|.|TRBV10-3|.
CAITNRTATNYGYTF
TGTGCCATCACCAATCGGACAGCCACTAACTATGGCTACACCTTC
>TRBJ1-1|few|TRBV4-1|TRBD1
CASSQYIGTAVNTEAFF
TGCGCCAGCAGCCAGTATATTGGGACAGCAGTTAACACTGAAGCTTTCTTT
>TRBJ2-1|once|TRBV6-2/TRBV6-3|.
CASSHLETTSSYNEQFF
TGTGCCAGCAGCCACTTGGAGACCACTAGCTCCTACAATGAGCAGTTCTTC
>TRBJ1-1|.|TRBV29-1|.
CSVHGHQNTEAFF
TGCAGCGTACACGGACACCAGAACACTGAAGCTTTCTTT
>TRBJ2-3|once|TRBV7-9|.
CASSTGPWDTQYF
TGTGCCAGCAGCACCGGTCCTTGGGATACGCAGTATTTT
>TRBJ1-6|.|TRBV30|TRBD1
CAWMYDRDSPLHF
TGTGCCTGGATGTACGACAGGGATTCACCCCTCCACTTT
>TRBJ1-4|.|TRBV25-1|.
CASSESGFGEKLFF
TGTGCCAGCAGTGAATCAGGGTTCGGGGAAAAACTGTTTTTT
>TRBJ2-1|.|TRBV19|TRBD2
CASSIATRGGLYNEQFF
TGTGCCAGTAGTATAGCTACGCGGGGGGGCCTGTACAATGAGCAGTTCTTC
>TRBJ2-1|.|TRBV3-1/TRBV3-2|.
CASSQDAGGPYNEQFF
TGTGCCAGCAGCCAAGATGCGGGTGGTCCCTACAATGAGCAGTTCTTC